The present T cell receptor (beta chain) was sequenced within a study of shared clonotypes between healthy human individuals. Germline CDR1 is SNHLY and CDR2 is FYNNEI. The length of the CDR3 is 14 residues. Losses at the gene ends were 8 bases for V and 4 bases for J; bases not matched to a gene: 8. TCRdb's table, derived via immunoSEQ multiplex PCR, lists solely in-frame clones and lacks some. Of roughly 1 million clones in the sample, around 76% were seen once. The specimen was memory CD4+ T cells sorted from blood. Subset given: CD45RA-negative fraction. The chain is built from TRBV2 and TRBJ2-1, with 7 bases aligning to TRBD2. The receptor's source is a man aged 18-30 years in good health. As DNA, the CDR3 is TGTGCCAGCTCCTCGGAGCGGGGTTACAATGAGCAGTTCTTC. Translating gives CASSSERGYNEQFF.